The entry that follows covers one T cell receptor (beta chain) sequence. This sample stems from a study of blood T cell repertoires in COVID-19. Germline lookup yields CDR1 DFQATT and CDR2 SNEGSKA (reference sequence). This CDR3 contains 11 residues. The V segment lost 5 bases and the J segment 9 bases; nucleotides outside the gene matches: 4. Per the original data handling: Reference gene primer amplification gave nucleated cell count estimates. Generated by immunoSEQ multiplex PCR, the TCRdb table keeps only in-frame clones and is missing some. The V and J calls and clone size are taken from that table; D and trimming were inferred from the DNA. The sample holds 100,000 or so clones; more than 85% are singletons and the top ten take 3%.

The chain has TRBV20-1 and TRBJ2-1; TRBD1 matches 7 bases. The specimen sequenced was peripheral blood. This clonotype was obtained from a man aged 50-60 years with active or convalescent COVID-19. DNA for the CDR3: TGCAGTGCTGACAGGGTTCTTGAGCAGTTCTTC. This codes for CSADRVLEQFF.